These 3 T cell receptor beta chains came from one sample sequenced in a study of shared clonotypes between healthy human individuals. The repertoire was sequenced with immunoSEQ multiplex PCR; TCRdb's copy has only in-frame clones and lacks some. This table has about 2,200,000 clones, roughly 91% appearing once. The naive CD8 population came from CD45RO-negative cells selected for CCR7, without terminally differentiated effector memory CD45RA+ cells. Specimen: naive CD8+ T cells from PBMCs. Receptors were obtained from a man younger than 35 in good health. Some clones in this sample may be carry-over from other donors' samples.

The chain carries TRBV6-1 and TRBJ2-4; TRBD2 is a possible D gene (7 bases). V gave up 2 bases and J gave up 8 bases, with 13 bases separating them. There are 14 residues in the CDR3. The germline gives CDR1 MNHNS, CDR2 SASEGT. In DNA form, the CDR3 reads TGTGCCAGCAGTGAAAGGGGAGGGGGGGACATTCAGTACTTC. Translated: CASSERGGGDIQYF.

J is TRBJ2-1 and V is TRBV18; TRBD2 aligns across 14 bases. Germline V gives CDR1 KGHSH, CDR2 LQKENI. V was pared by 6 bases and J by 2 bases, with 6 bases of the junction left unmatched. The CDR3 sequence is 17 residues long. DNA of the CDR3: TGTGCCAGCTCTCCTCGGACTAGCGGGAGGACCTACAATGAGCAGTTCTTC. It is translated as CASSPRTSGRTYNEQFF.

A few counts support this clone. The chain employs TRBV9 and TRBJ2-7; D assignment may be TRBD1 or TRBD2 (5 bases each). Trimming shortened V by 0 bases and J by 3 bases, and 13 bases separated the two germline ends. Germline V gene data show CDR1 as SGDLS and CDR2 as YYNGEE. The CDR3 extends over 15 amino acids. The CDR3 loop is CASSVGPGTGYEQYF. CDR3 nucleotide sequence: TGTGCCAGCAGCGTAGGGCCAGGGACGGGCTACGAGCAGTACTTC.